This T cell receptor (beta chain) derives from a study of identical twins. The study, taken as a whole, reports: For zero-insertion analyses, partial confounding could come from invariant MAIT and iNKT cells. Weaker excess sharing between twins was seen in beta out-of-frame sequences.

Each CDR3 protein gets one entry after TCRdb re-called the 5' RACE reads with MiXCR. Of about 550,000 distinct CDR3 sequences listed, 20% to 25% are singletons. Note on this clonotype: Its specificity is unknown.

The germline CDR1 and CDR2 sequences are LGHDT and YNNKEL (reference sequence). Between the trimmed V and J ends, which lost 3 bases and 6 bases, there was a span of 14 bases. The CDR3 length is 14 residues. These data also featured in a second study, about yellow fever vaccine responses in identical twins.

The V and J genes are TRBV3-1 and TRBJ1-2; D perhaps matches TRBD1 (5 bases). The clonotype comes from a young woman in good health. Sequenced sample: CD4+ T cells sorted from blood. The CDR3 loop reads CASSQQGVSDGYTF. For the CDR3, the DNA is TGTGCCAGCAGCCAGCAGGGAGTGTCAGATGGCTACACCTTC.